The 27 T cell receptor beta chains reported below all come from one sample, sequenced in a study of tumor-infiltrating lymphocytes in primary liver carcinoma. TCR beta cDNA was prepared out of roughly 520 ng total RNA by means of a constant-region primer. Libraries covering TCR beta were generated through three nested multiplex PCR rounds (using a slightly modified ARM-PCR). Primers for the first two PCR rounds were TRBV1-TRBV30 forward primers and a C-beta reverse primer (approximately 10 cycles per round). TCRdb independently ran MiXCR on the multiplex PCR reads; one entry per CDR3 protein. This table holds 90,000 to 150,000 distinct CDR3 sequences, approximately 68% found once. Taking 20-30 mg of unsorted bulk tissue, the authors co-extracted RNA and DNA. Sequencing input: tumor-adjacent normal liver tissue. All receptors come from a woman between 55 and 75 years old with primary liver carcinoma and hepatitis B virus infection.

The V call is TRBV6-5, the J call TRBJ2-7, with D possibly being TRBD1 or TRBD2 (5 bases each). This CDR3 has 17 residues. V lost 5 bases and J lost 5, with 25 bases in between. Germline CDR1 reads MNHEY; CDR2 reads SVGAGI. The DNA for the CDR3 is TGTGCCAGCAGTCCCAACCCCTACCGGGGCGTCCTCCACGAGCAGTACTTC. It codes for CASSPNPYRGVLHEQYF.

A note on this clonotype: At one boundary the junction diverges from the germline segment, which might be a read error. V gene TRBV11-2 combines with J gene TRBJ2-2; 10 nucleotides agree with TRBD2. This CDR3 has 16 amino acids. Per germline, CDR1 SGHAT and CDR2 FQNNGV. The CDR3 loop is CASSLGLADNTGELFF. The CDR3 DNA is TGTGCCAGCAGTTTAGGACTAGCGGATAACACGGGGGAGCTGTTTTTT.

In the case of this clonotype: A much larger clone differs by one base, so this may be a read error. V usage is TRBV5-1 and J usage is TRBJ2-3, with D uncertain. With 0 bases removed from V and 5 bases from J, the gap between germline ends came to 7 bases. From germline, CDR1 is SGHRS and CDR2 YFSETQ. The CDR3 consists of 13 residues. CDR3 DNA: TGCGCCAGCAGCTTGGAAGTTCAAGATACGCAGTATTTT. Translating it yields CASSLEVQDTQYF.

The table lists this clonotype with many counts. DNA of the CDR3: TGTGCCAGCGCTGGGACAAGTAATTCACCCCTCCACTTT. It translates to CASAGTSNSPLHF. The V gene is TRBV6-2 or TRBV6-3, the J gene TRBJ1-6, with a weak D call TRBD1 (6 bases). V lost 8 bases to trimming and J lost 6 bases, with 11 bases between them. Germline lookup yields CDR1 MNHEY and CDR2 SVGEGT. The CDR3 is 13 residues long.

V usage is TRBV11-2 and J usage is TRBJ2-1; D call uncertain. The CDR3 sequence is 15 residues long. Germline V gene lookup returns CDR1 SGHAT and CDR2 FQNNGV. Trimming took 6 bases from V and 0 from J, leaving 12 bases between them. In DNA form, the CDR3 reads TGTGCCAGCAGTCAACTTGGGCCCTCCTACAATGAGCAGTTCTTC. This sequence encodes CASSQLGPSYNEQFF.

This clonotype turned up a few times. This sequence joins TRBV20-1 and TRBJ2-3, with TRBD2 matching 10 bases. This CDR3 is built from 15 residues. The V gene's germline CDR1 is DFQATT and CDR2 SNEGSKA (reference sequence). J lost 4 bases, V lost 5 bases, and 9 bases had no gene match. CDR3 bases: TGCAGTGCTGTTGCTAGCGGGAGAGGGTCAGATACGCAGTATTTT. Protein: CSAVASGRGSDTQYF.

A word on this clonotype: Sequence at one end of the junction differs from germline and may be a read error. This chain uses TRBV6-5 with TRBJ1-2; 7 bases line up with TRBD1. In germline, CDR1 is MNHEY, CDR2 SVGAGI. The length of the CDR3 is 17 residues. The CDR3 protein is CASSSRGGRSANYGYTF. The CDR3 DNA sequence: TGTGCCAGTAGCTCTCGAGGGGGCAGGTCGGCTAACTATGGCTATACCTTC.

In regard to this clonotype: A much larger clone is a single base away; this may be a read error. The CDR3 here is CASSLVSGLARTDTYNEQFF. The CDR3 nucleotides read TGTGCCAGCAGCTTAGTGTCTGGACTAGCGAGAACCGATACCTACAATGAGCAGTTCTTC. The gene calls are TRBV7-8 and TRBJ2-1; 9 nucleotides agree with TRBD2. This CDR3 spans 20 amino acids. The junction had 15 bases not matched to a gene; V was cut back by 1 base and J by 2 bases. The germline V gene encodes CDR1 SGHVS and CDR2 FQNEAQ. Using reference TRBV7-8 and TRBJ2-1 for the parts outside the CDR3, the full variable domain is GAGVSQSPRYKVAKRGQDVALRCDPISGHVSLFWYQQALGQGPEFLTYFQNEAQLDKSGLPSDRFFAERPEGSVSTLKIQRTQQEDSAVYLCASSLVSGLARTDTYNEQFFGPGTRLTVL.

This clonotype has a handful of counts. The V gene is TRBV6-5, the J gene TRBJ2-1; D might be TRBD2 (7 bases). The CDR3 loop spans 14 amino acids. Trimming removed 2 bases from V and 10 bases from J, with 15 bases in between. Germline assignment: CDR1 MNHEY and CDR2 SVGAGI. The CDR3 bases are TGTGCCAGCAGTTACCCTTGGGGGGGCGGAGAGCAGTTCTTC. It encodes CASSYPWGGGEQFF.

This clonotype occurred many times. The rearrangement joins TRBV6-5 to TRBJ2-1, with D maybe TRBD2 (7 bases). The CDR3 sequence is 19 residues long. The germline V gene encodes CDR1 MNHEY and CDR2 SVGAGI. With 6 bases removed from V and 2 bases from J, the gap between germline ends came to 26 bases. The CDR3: CASRHRGGRGNTPYNEQFF. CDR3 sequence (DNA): TGTGCCAGCAGGCACCGTGGAGGGAGGGGGAACACCCCCTACAATGAGCAGTTCTTC.

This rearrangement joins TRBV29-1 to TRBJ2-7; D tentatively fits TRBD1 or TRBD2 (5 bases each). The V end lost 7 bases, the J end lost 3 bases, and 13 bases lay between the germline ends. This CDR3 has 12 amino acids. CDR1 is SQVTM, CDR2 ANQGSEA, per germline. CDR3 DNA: TGCAGCGCGATGGGAGACAGCTACGAGCAGTACTTC. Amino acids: CSAMGDSYEQYF.

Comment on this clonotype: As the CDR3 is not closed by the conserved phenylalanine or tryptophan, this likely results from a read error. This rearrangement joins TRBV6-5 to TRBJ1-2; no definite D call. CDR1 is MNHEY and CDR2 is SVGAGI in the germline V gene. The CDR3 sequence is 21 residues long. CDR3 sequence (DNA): TGTGGCAACAGTTGCTTTTCAGTTAGCTACGCGGCCCCCGTAATAGGCTATGGCTACACCATC. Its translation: CGNSCFSVSYAAPVIGYGYTI.

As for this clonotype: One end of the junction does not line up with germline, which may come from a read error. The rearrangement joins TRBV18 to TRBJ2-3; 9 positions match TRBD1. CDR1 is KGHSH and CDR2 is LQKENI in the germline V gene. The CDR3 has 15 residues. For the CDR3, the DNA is TGTGCCAGTTCACCGGGACAGGGAAGTGGCTATACGCAGTATTTT. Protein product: CASSPGQGSGYTQYF.

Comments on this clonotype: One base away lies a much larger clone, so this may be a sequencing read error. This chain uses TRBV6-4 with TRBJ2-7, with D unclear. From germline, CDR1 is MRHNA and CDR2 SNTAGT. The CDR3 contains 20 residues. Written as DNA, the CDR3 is TGTGCCAGCAGTGACACCATGCCGGGCCGACTTAGGAAATATTCCTACGAGCAGCACTTC. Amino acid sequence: CASSDTMPGRLRKYSYEQHF.

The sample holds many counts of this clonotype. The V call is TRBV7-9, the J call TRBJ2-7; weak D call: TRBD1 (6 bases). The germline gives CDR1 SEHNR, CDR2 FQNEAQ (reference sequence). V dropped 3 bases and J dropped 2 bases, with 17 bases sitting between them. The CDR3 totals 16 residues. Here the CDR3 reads CASSFTTEQGTYEQYF. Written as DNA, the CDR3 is TGTGCCAGCAGCTTTACAACAGAACAGGGCACCTACGAGCAGTACTTC.

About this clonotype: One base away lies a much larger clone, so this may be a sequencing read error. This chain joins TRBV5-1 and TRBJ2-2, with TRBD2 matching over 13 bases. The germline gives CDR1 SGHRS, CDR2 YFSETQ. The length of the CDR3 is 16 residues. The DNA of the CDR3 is TGCGCCAGCAGCAAAGGACTAGCGGGAGATGTCGGGGAGCTGTATTTT. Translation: CASSKGLAGDVGELYF.

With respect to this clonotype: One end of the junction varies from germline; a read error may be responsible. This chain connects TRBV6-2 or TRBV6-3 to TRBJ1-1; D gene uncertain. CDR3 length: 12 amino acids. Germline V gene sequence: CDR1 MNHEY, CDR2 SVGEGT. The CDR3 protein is CASSYRNTEAIF. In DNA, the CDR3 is TGTGCCAGCAGTTATCGGAACACTGAAGCTATCTTT.

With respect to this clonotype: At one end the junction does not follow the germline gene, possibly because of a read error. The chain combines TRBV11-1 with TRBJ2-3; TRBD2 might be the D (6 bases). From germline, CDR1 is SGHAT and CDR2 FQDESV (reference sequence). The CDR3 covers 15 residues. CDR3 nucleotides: TGTGACAGCAGCCCTAGAGGGAGGCGTGCGGATACGCAGTATTTT. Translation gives CDSSPRGRRADTQYF.

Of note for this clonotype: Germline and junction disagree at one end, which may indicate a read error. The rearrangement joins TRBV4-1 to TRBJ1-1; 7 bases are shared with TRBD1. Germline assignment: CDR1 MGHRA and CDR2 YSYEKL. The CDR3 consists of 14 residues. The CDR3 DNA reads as TGCGCCAGCAGCCCGCGACAGGGAGGCACTAAAGCTTTCTTC. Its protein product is CASSPRQGGTKAFF.

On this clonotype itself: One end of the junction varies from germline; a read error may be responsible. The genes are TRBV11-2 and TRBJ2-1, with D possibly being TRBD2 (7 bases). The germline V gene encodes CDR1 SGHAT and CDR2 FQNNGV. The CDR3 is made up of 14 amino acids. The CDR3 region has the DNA TGTGCCAGTAGCTTGGGGGGGGGGCTCAATGAGCAGTTCTTC. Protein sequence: CASSLGGGLNEQFF.

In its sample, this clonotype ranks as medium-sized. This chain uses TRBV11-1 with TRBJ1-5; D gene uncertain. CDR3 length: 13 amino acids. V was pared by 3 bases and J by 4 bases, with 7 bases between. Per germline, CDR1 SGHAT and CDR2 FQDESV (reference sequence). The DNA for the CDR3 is TGTGCCAGCAGCTTTTCCGGTAATCAGCCCCAGCATTTT. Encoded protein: CASSFSGNQPQHF.

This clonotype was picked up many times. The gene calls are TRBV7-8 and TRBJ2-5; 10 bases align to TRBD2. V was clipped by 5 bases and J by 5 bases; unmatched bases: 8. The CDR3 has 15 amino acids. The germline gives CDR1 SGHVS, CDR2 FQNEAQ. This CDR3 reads CASSPSSGRWETQYF. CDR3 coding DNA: TGTGCCAGCAGCCCCTCTAGCGGGAGATGGGAGACCCAGTACTTC.

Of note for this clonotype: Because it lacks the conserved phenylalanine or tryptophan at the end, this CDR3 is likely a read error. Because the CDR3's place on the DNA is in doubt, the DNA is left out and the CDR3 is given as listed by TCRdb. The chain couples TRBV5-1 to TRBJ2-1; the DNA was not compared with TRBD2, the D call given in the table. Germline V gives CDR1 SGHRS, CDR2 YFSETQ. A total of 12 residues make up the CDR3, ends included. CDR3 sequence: CASSLGGPEGVL.

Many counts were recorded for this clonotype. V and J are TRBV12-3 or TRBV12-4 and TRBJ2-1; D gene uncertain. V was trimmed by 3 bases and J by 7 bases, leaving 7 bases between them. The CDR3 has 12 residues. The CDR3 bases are TGTGCCAGCAGTTTCTACGGGAATGAGCAGTTCTTC. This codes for CASSFYGNEQFF.

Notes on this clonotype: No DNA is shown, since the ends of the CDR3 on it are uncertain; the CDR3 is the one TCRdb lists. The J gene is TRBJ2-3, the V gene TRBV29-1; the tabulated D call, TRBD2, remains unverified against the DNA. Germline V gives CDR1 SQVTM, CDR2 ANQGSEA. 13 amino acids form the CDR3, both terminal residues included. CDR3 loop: CSVGVGAGDTRYF.

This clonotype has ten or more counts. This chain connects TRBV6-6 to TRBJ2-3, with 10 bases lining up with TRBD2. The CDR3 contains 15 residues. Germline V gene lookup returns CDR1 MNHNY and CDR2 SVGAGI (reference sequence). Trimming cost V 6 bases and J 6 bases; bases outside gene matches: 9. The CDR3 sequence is CASSSTTSGYDTQYF. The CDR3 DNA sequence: TGTGCCAGCAGCTCTACGACTAGCGGGTATGATACGCAGTATTTT.

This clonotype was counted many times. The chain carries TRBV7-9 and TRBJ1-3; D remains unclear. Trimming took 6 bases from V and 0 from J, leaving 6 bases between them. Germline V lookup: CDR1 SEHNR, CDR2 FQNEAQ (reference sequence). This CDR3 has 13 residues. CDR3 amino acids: CASSRGSGNTIYF. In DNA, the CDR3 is TGTGCCAGCAGTCGGGGCTCTGGAAACACCATATATTTT.